This TCR beta chain was identified in a study of cytomegalovirus exposure and HLA in healthy donors. The table lists this clone with a few counts. The germline V gene has CDR1 SEHNR and CDR2 FQNEAQ (reference sequence). V lost 4 bases, J lost 0 bases, and 10 bases lay in between. This CDR3 contains 14 residues. 13 Jbeta primers and 60 Vbeta primers were used for the PCR. Sequencing was performed with immunoSEQ multiplex PCR; in TCRdb, only in-frame clones are kept and a portion is missing. The sample holds 70,000 to 90,000 clones; 66% are singletons and the top ten take roughly 21%. Sequenced input: PBMCs. The receptor's source is a man aged 35 to 55 in good health and CMV-seropositive. J is TRBJ2-7 and V is TRBV7-9; D might be TRBD2 (6 bases). CDR3 loop: CASSYGGSSYEQYF. CDR3 nucleotides: TGTGCCAGCAGCTATGGGGGGAGCTCCTACGAGCAGTACTTC.